The entry below gives a single TCR beta chain sequence along with its context. The antigen is not known. This sample was taken from a study of OX40 agonist ivuxolimab in advanced cancers. Overall study findings and caveats: Expanded clones were, on average, more numerous in CD8+ T cells than in CD4+. Clones of CD4+ and CD8+ blood T cells grew by week 6 at doses of 0.1 to 3.0 mg/kg.

The junction had 3 bases not matched to a gene; V was cut back by 4 bases and J by 1 base. CDR3 length: 14 amino acids. Per the germline V gene, CDR1 is SGHDT and CDR2 is YYEEEE. Repertoires were generated with immunoSEQ multiplex PCR, while TCRdb's copy carries only in-frame clones and drops some. This table has about 69,000 clones, about 80% appearing once. This TCR was sampled from an adult with an advanced solid tumor such as melanoma, head and neck, liver or kidney cancer. The genes are TRBV5-6 and TRBJ2-3; 7 positions agree with TRBD2. Sequences were derived from CD4+ or CD8+ T cells sorted from blood, sampled in a trial of the OX40 agonist ivuxolimab. This CDR3 is CASSPLAGTDTQYF. DNA for the CDR3: TGTGCCAGCAGCCCTCTAGCGGGCACAGATACGCAGTATTTT. Combining the CDR3 with reference TRBV5-6 and TRBJ2-3 gives the whole variable domain DAGVTQSPTHLIKTRGQQVTLRCSPKSGHDTVSWYQQALGQGPQFIFQYYEEEERQRGNFPDRFSGHQFPNYSSELNVNALLLGDSALYLCASSPLAGTDTQYFGPGTRLTVL.